The clone carrying this T cell receptor (beta chain) was found a few times. Its antigen is still unknown. This entry is derived from a study of T cell repertoires in cytomegalovirus infection. Turning to the study itself: Indicated by public TCR beta signatures were CMV infection and matching HLA type. General study points: HLA-C-restricted CMV-specific TCR beta clonotypes prevailed in the ex vivo response.

TCRdb processed the reads anew with MiXCR; each CDR3 protein has one entry. The sample lists a few hundred thousand distinct CDR3 sequences, over 15% seen once, with about half in the top ten. The source material was CD8+ T cells from PBMCs. The clonotype originates from a human donor in good health (CMV status not recorded). Some clones in this sample may be carry-over from other donors' samples.

CDR3: CASSQVGGRNQETQYF. Here the CDR3 DNA reads TGCGCCAGCAGCCAAGTGGGGGGGAGGAACCAAGAGACCCAGTACTTC. The V gene is TRBV4-1, the J gene TRBJ2-5; 7 nucleotides align to TRBD2. The junction had 5 bases not matched to a gene; V was cut back by 1 base and J by 0 bases. This CDR3 has 16 residues. Germline CDR1 and CDR2: MGHRA and YSYEKL.